Ten or more counts support the clone carrying this TCR beta chain. The data belong to a study of CD8+CD57+ T cells in acquired aplastic anemia. Study-wide background: DNA recovered from sorted CD4+ and CD8+ cells had a mean of approximately 3 ug.

The study profiled TCR beta VDJ and CDR3 using genomic DNA as template. TCRdb fed the reads into MiXCR, producing one record per CDR3 protein. Among about 40,000 distinct CDR3 sequences listed, over 55% were seen once. Patients chosen for sequencing had shown CD8+CD57+ cell expansion by flow cytometry. This receptor was taken from a human donor with aplastic anemia. Sequenced input: sorted CD4+, CD8+, or CD8+CD57+ T cells (not recorded which) from PBMCs.

The CDR3, as DNA: TGTGCCAGCAGCCGGGACGGAAATCAGCCCCAGCATTTT. Translated: CASSRDGNQPQHF. The V gene is TRBV7-8, the J gene TRBJ1-5, with D possibly matching TRBD1 (5 bases). Germline CDR1 SGHVS, CDR2 FQNEAQ. Trimming removed 5 bases from V and 4 bases from J, with 9 bases in between. The CDR3 runs to 13 residues.